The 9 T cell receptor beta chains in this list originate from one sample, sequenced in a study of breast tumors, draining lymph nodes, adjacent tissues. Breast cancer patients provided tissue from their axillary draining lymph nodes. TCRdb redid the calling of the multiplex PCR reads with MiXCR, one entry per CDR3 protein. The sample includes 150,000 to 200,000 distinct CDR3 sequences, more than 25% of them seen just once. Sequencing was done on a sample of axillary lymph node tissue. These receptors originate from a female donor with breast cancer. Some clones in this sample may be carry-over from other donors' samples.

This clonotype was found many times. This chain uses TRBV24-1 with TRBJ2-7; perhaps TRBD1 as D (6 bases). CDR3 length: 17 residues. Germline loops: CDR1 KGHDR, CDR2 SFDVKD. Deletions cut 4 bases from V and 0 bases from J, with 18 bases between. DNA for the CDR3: TGTGCCACCAGTGAAGGAGTGGGACGGGACATCTCCTACGAGCAGTACTTC. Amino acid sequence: CATSEGVGRDISYEQYF.

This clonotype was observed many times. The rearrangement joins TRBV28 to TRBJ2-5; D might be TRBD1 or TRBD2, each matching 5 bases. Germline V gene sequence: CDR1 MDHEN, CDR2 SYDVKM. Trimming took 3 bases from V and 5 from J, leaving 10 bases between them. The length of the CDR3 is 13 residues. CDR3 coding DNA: TGTGCCAGCAGTTTCGGGGCACGGGAGACCCAGTACTTC. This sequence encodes CASSFGARETQYF.

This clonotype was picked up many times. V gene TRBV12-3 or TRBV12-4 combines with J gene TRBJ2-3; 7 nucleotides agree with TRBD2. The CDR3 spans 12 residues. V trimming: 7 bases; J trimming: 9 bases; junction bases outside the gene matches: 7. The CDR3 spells CASTSGEGTQYF. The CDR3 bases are TGTGCCAGCACCTCTGGGGAGGGGACGCAGTATTTT.

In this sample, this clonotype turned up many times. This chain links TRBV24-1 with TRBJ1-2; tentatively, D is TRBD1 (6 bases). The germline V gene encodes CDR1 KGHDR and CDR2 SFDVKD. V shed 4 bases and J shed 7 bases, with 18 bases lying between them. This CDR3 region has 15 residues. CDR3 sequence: CATSDPQGRASGYTF. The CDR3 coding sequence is TGTGCCACCAGTGACCCGCAGGGGCGCGCCAGTGGCTACACCTTC.

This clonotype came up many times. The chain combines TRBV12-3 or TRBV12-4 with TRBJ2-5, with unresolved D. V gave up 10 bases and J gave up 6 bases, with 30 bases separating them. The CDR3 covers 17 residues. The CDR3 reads CAIAGRDQSNPHKTQYF. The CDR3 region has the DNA TGTGCCATTGCTGGCCGAGACCAGTCAAACCCCCATAAGACCCAGTACTTC.

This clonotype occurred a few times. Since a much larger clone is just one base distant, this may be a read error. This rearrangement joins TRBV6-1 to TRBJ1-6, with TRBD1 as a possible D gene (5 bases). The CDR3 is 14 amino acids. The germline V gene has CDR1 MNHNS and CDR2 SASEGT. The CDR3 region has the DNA TGTGCCAGCAGTCAAGCGGGGGGGTCTACACCCCTCCACTTT. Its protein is CASSQAGGSTPLHF.

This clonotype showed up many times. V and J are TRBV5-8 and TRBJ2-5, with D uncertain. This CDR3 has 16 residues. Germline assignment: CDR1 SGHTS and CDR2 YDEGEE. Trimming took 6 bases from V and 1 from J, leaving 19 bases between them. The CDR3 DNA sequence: TGTGCCAGCACCGCTGTGATCTCGTTGCCCCAAGAGACCCAGTACTTC. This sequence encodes CASTAVISLPQETQYF. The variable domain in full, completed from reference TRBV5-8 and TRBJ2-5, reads EAGVTQSPTHLIKTRGQQATLRCSPISGHTSVYWYQQALGLGLQFLLWYDEGEERNRGNFPPRFSGRQFPNYSSELNVNALELEDSALYLCASTAVISLPQETQYFGPGTRLLVL.

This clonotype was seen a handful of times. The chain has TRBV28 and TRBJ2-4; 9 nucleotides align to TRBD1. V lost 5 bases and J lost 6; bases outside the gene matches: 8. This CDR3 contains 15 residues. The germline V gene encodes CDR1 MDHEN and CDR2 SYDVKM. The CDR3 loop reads CASSTQGAVRNIQYF. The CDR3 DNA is TGTGCCAGCAGTACACAGGGGGCCGTCAGAAACATTCAGTACTTC. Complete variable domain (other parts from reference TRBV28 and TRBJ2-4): DVKVTQSSRYLVKRTGEKVFLECVQDMDHENMFWYRQDPGLGLRLIYFSYDVKMKEKGDIPEGYSVSREKKERFSLILESASTNQTSMYLCASSTQGAVRNIQYFGAGTRLSVL.

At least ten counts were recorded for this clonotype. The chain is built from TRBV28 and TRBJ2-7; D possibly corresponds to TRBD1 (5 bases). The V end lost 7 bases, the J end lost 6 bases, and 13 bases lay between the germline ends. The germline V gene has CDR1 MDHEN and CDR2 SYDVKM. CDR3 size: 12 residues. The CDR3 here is CASTQGVVEQYF. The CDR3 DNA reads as TGTGCCAGCACCCAAGGGGTAGTCGAGCAGTACTTC.